A selection of T cell receptor beta chains follows, all from one sample in a study of shared T cell receptors in the human thymus. Libraries were prepared by immunoSEQ multiplex PCR; TCRdb keeps only in-frame clonotypes and omits some of them. The data hold 550,000 to 800,000 clones, with approximately 85% observed a single time. A further study also used this sample, focusing on human thymus T cells.

Sample: thymocytes. Receptors originate from a girl under three years old with a congenital heart defect. The CDR3 runs from the conserved cysteine through the conserved F or W. The D gene is left open where the match is weak. The size of a clone is reported for some rows only, either as once, few or many, or as a class for expanded clones.

v_call	j_call	clone_size	d_call	cdr3_nt	cdr3_aa
TRBV5-5	TRBJ1-1	.	TRBD1	TGTGCCAGCAGGCGGCCGCACACAGGGGATAGAATGAACACTGAAGCTTTCTTT	CASRRPHTGDRMNTEAFF
TRBV9	TRBJ2-2	.	TRBD1	TGTGCCAGCAGCGCGGGGACAGGGGGCGCCGGGGAGCTGTTTTTT	CASSAGTGGAGELFF
TRBV20-1	TRBJ2-7	.	.	TGCAGTGCTAGGCGGGCCTACGAGCAGTACTTC	CSARRAYEQYF
TRBV12-5	TRBJ1-2	.	.	TGTGCTAGTGGTTTGGCCGATCCGATAACTTGCTATGGCTACACCTTC	CASGLADPITCYGYTF
TRBV5-6	TRBJ1-2	once	TRBD1	TGTGCCAGCAGCTTGAGTCCCCCTTTGGACAGGGATAACTATGGCTACACCTTC	CASSLSPPLDRDNYGYTF
TRBV11-1	TRBJ2-1	.	.	TGTGCCAGCAGGCATAGGGGGGGCTGGCAGTTCTTC	CASRHRGGWQFF
TRBV14	TRBJ2-5	.	TRBD2	TGTGCCAGCAGCCCCGGGACTAGCGGGGGAGCAGAAGAGACCCAGTACTTC	CASSPGTSGGAEETQYF
TRBV4-2	TRBJ2-5	.	.	TGTGCCAGCAGCCACCCTATAGGGGCCGGCCAAGAGACCCAGTACTTC	CASSHPIGAGQETQYF
TRBV4-1	TRBJ1-2	.	TRBD1	TGCGCCAGCAGGGGACAGGGCCCCTATGGCTACACCTTC	CASRGQGPYGYTF
TRBV18	TRBJ2-4	.	.	TGTGCCAGCTCACCTTTCCGAGCTCTGATCGCCAAAAACATTCAGTACTTC	CASSPFRALIAKNIQYF
TRBV5-1	TRBJ2-7	.	TRBD2	TGCGCCAGCAGCCCAACATGGGGGGGAAACGCCTACGAGCAGTACTTC	CASSPTWGGNAYEQYF
TRBV5-6	TRBJ1-2	.	.	TGTGCCAGCCTAAGTTTTCACAGAATAACCAACTATGGCTACACCTTC	CASLSFHRITNYGYTF
TRBV2	TRBJ2-3	.	.	TGTGCCAGCAGTGAAACGGGGGGCCGCACAGATACGCAGTATTTT	CASSETGGRTDTQYF
TRBV2	TRBJ1-5	.	TRBD1	TGTGCCAGCAGTGAACCCTCGGACAGGGGGCGAAGCAATCAGCCCCAGCATTTT	CASSEPSDRGRSNQPQHF
TRBV29-1	TRBJ2-7	.	TRBD1	TGCAGCGTGAGACAGGGGTCCTACGAGCAGTACTTC	CSVRQGSYEQYF
TRBV7-2	TRBJ2-7	.	.	TGTGCCAGCAGCCCTAGGGGTTCGGTAGGGGAGGACGAGCAGTACTTC	CASSPRGSVGEDEQYF
TRBV5-1	TRBJ2-2	few	.	TGCGCCAGCAGCTACCACAGGGAGATGTTTCCCTCCGGGGAGCTGTTTTTT	CASSYHREMFPSGELFF
TRBV27	TRBJ2-7	.	.	TGTGCCAGCGCAAAGACAGCCTCCTACGAGCAGTACTTC	CASAKTASYEQYF
TRBV7-9	TRBJ1-2	.	.	TGTGCCAGCAGCTTAGCAATGGCAGATTTTTATGGCTACACCTTC	CASSLAMADFYGYTF
TRBV10-3	TRBJ2-4	.	.	TGTGCCATCAGGCGTCGGACTGTCGCCAAAAACATTCAGTACTTC	CAIRRRTVAKNIQYF
TRBV29-1	TRBJ1-2	.	TRBD1	TGCAGCGTTCCCCGCTGGGACAGCCCTAACTATGGCTACACCTTC	CSVPRWDSPNYGYTF
TRBV6-5	TRBJ2-2	.	.	TGTGCCAGCAGTTACTCGAACAGGTTCACCGGGGAGCTGTTTTTT	CASSYSNRFTGELFF
TRBV5-6	TRBJ1-1	once	.	TGTGCCAGCAGCTTGAAGTCGGGTCCCGCTTTCTTT	CASSLKSGPAFF
TRBV5-6	TRBJ2-7	.	TRBD2	TGTGCCAGCAGCTTGGTACCTAGCGGGGATCCTTCCTACGAGCAGTACTTC	CASSLVPSGDPSYEQYF
TRBV11-2	TRBJ1-2	.	.	TGTGCCAGCAGCTGGGGGGGCAGTAGGTATGGCTACACCTTC	CASSWGGSRYGYTF
TRBV5-1	TRBJ1-5	.	.	TGCGCCAGCCGAACAGGGAGAGAGCAGCCCCAGCATTTT	CASRTGREQPQHF
TRBV5-6	TRBJ2-3	.	TRBD1	TGTGCCAGCAGCTCAAAGACAGGGGACCCATCCCGCACAGATACGCAGTATTTT	CASSSKTGDPSRTDTQYF
TRBV27	TRBJ1-4	few	.	TGTGCCAGCGGGCCAGGCCCAAACTCAGAAAAACTGTTTTTT	CASGPGPNSEKLFF
TRBV14	TRBJ1-2	.	.	TGTGCCAGCAGCCAATTCCAGGGGTATGATGGCTACACCTTC	CASSQFQGYDGYTF
TRBV12-5	TRBJ2-3	.	TRBD2	TGTGCTAGTGGTTTTTTCGGACTAGCGGGCCGGGATGGCACAGATACGCAGTATTTT	CASGFFGLAGRDGTDTQYF
TRBV4-3	TRBJ2-1	.	TRBD2	TGCGCCAGCAGCCAACTTAGCGGGGGGGCCGGACTCTACAATGAGCAGTTCTTC	CASSQLSGGAGLYNEQFF
TRBV10-3	TRBJ2-1	once	TRBD2	TGTGCCATCAGTGACCTGGAGGGAGGGGATGAGCAGTTCTTC	CAISDLEGGDEQFF
TRBV27	TRBJ2-5	.	TRBD2	TGTGCCAGCAGTTTACGAGGACTAGGCCAAGAGACCCAGTACTTC	CASSLRGLGQETQYF
TRBV2	TRBJ1-5	.	TRBD1	TGTGCCAGCAGGAGTAGACAGGGGGTCCTTCAGCCCCAGCATTTT	CASRSRQGVLQPQHF
TRBV2	TRBJ2-7	.	TRBD1	TGTGCCAGCAGTAACAGGGGGTACTCCTACGAGCAGTACTTC	CASSNRGYSYEQYF
TRBV5-1	TRBJ1-6	.	.	TGCGCCAGCAGTGGGACTGGCCAGAGCTCCTATAATTCACCCCTCCACTTT	CASSGTGQSSYNSPLHF
TRBV21-1	TRBJ2-7	few	.	TGTGCCAGCGCGGGTAGCTCCTACGAGCAGTACTTC	CASAGSSYEQYF
TRBV4-1	TRBJ1-2	.	.	TGCGCCAGCAGCGAAGGAAACAGGGCCTATGGCTACACCTTC	CASSEGNRAYGYTF
TRBV6-1	TRBJ1-6	.	TRBD1	TGTGCCAGCGTTGGGGGACAGATTAATTCCCCCCTCCACTTT	CASVGGQINSPLHF
TRBV6-6	TRBJ2-7	.	.	TGTGCCACCAACTTGGAGCCACTGGCCGAGCAGTACTTC	CATNLEPLAEQYF
TRBV27	TRBJ1-1	.	.	TGTGCCAGCAGTTGGCGGCCCCGGCCTCCGGTATTAGCTTTCTTT	CASSWRPRPPVLAFF
TRBV4-3	TRBJ1-1	.	TRBD1	TGCGCCAGCAGCCAAGAACCTCTGACAGGGCTCATTCTAAACACTGAAGCTTTCTTT	CASSQEPLTGLILNTEAFF
TRBV4-1	TRBJ2-7	.	TRBD2	TGCGCCAGCAGCTATGGTAGCGGGGGCTCCTACGAGCAGTACTTC	CASSYGSGGSYEQYF
TRBV5-1	TRBJ2-7	.	TRBD2	TGCGCCAGCAGCTTGGTAGCGGGGGGGTACGAGCAGTACTTC	CASSLVAGGYEQYF
TRBV19	TRBJ2-7	.	TRBD1	TGTGCCAGTAGTCCCCGGACAGGGCCTTACGAGCAGTACTTC	CASSPRTGPYEQYF
TRBV7-2	TRBJ1-1	.	TRBD1	TGTGCCAGCAGCTTGAGACAGGGGCCCACTGAAGCTTTCTTT	CASSLRQGPTEAFF
TRBV7-9	TRBJ2-1	few	.	TGTGCCAGCAGCTTAGCGGACACATACAATGAGCAGTTCTTC	CASSLADTYNEQFF
TRBV10-2	TRBJ2-7	.	.	TGCGCCAGCAGCCCCAACAGTGGGAGCACCTACGAGCAGTACTTC	CASSPNSGSTYEQYF